This T cell receptor (beta chain) came from a study of T cell responses to AZD1222 COVID-19 vaccine. Regarding the study as a whole: There were mostly white British donors and more females than males, and clonal diversity was possibly underestimated. The number of AZD1222 recipients seropositive at baseline was only five to seven. Repertoire collection took place solely once the T cell response had peaked.

Recipients boosted at about 4 weeks or about 12 weeks are pooled. Details on this clone: As yet, its antigen is unknown.

Sequencing was performed with immunoSEQ multiplex PCR; in TCRdb, only in-frame clones are kept and a portion is missing. The table includes fewer than 200,000 clones, about 83% detected once. CDR3 length: 16 residues. The germline gives CDR1 MNHEY, CDR2 SVGAGI. With 0 bases clipped from V and 5 bases from J, the junction kept 3 bases outside the gene matches. The sequence derives from an adult who received the AZD1222 COVID-19 vaccine. The sample consisted of peripheral blood, taken 28 days after the second AZD1222 dose. The rearrangement joins TRBV6-5 to TRBJ2-1, with 11 bases lining up with TRBD2. The CDR3 DNA reads TGTGCCAGCAGTTACTCGATAGCGGGGGGGAACAATGAGCAGTTCTTC. Translation: CASSYSIAGGNNEQFF.